Listed below are T cell receptor beta chains from one sample, sequenced in a study of regulatory T cells in long-lasting Graves disease. TCRdb used MiXCR to reprocess the multiplex PCR reads, holding one entry per CDR3 protein. The sample comprises 420,000 or so distinct CDR3 sequences, about a quarter of which are singletons, and about a quarter rests with the top ten. Sequencing was performed on peripheral blood mononuclear cells (PBMCs), taken when the disease was refractory, from a patient treated with antithyroid drugs. All receptors come from a female donor with Graves disease. The CDR3 runs from the conserved cysteine through the conserved F or W. A D gene is named only where the DNA matches it firmly. Not all rows give a size; the values are once, few, many and, for expanded clones, a class.

d_call	clone_size	v_call	j_call	cdr3_aa	cdr3_nt
TRBD2	few	TRBV15	TRBJ2-2	CATSFGTSGRAGGELFF	TGTGCCACCAGCTTCGGGACTAGCGGGAGGGCCGGCGGGGAGCTGTTTTTT
TRBD2	.	TRBV7-2	TRBJ2-2	CASSERTSLVFF	TGTGCCAGCAGCGAACGGACTAGCCTTGTGTTTTTT
.	.	TRBV5-5	TRBJ2-5	CASAKTSPSPYPETQYF	TGTGCCAGCGCCAAGACTTCACCCAGTCCTTACCCAGAGACCCAGTACTTC
TRBD1	.	TRBV29-1	TRBJ2-7	CSVYGQGKGEQYF	TGCAGCGTTTATGGACAGGGGAAAGGCGAGCAGTACTTC
TRBD1	.	TRBV18	TRBJ2-5	CASSPKRTGADKETQYF	TGTGCCAGCTCACCGAAGCGGACAGGGGCGGATAAAGAGACCCAGTACTTC
.	few	TRBV6-1	TRBJ2-2	CASSIGLNTGELFF	TGTGCCAGCAGCATCGGGCTGAACACCGGGGAGCTGTTTTTT
.	few	TRBV6-1	TRBJ2-7	CASSITISYEQYF	TGTGCCAGCAGTATTACTATCTCCTACGAGCAGTACTTC
TRBD1	many	TRBV12-3/TRBV12-4	TRBJ1-6	CASSLRTGTSDSPLHF	TGTGCCAGCAGTCTTCGGACAGGGACGAGTGATTCACCCCTCCACTTT
TRBD1	few	TRBV5-1	TRBJ1-2	CASSSGDRGVHYGYTF	TGCGCCAGCAGCTCGGGGGACAGGGGGGTTCACTATGGCTACACCTTC
.	.	TRBV2	TRBJ2-5	CASSESSFEIQETQYF	TGTGCCAGCAGTGAATCGAGCTTCGAGATCCAAGAGACCCAGTACTTC
TRBD2	many	TRBV2	TRBJ2-7	CASSRTSGRAGEQYF	TGTGCCAGCAGCCGCACTAGCGGGAGGGCCGGAGAGCAGTACTTC
TRBD2	.	TRBV7-2	TRBJ2-2	CASSFEAGRPTGELFF	TGTGCCAGCAGCTTCGAAGCGGGACGGCCAACCGGGGAGCTGTTTTTT
.	.	TRBV7-2	TRBJ2-1	CASQGVGSGEQFF	TGTGCCAGCCAGGGCGTCGGATCGGGTGAGCAGTTCTTC
.	.	TRBV5-1	TRBJ2-7	CASSFTPEGPREQYF	TGCGCCAGCAGCTTTACCCCGGAGGGCCCCCGCGAGCAGTACTTC
.	once	TRBV9	TRBJ1-5	CASSPSLGGQPQHF	TGTGCCAGCAGCCCTTCTTTGGGGGGTCAGCCCCAGCATTTT
TRBD1	many	TRBV2	TRBJ1-1	CASRGQVNTEAFF	TGTGCCAGCAGGGGACAGGTGAACACTGAAGCTTTCTTT
.	.	TRBV12-3/TRBV12-4	TRBJ1-6	CASSLDDNSPLHF	TGTGCCAGCAGTTTAGACGATAATTCACCCCTCCACTTT
TRBD1	many	TRBV6-1	TRBJ1-5	CASSAQGSGNQPQHF	TGTGCCAGCAGTGCACAGGGGAGTGGGAATCAGCCCCAGCATTTT
TRBD1	few	TRBV28	TRBJ1-2	CASSLGTGGVGYTF	TGTGCCAGCAGTTTGGGGACAGGGGGCGTTGGCTACACCTTC
.	few	TRBV7-2	TRBJ1-1	CASRPRAEGIKIGTEAFF	TGTGCCAGCAGGCCTAGGGCCGAGGGGATTAAAATAGGGACTGAAGCTTTCTTT
TRBD2	.	TRBV6-9	TRBJ2-1	CASSYVAPGTSGGQEQFF	TGTGCCAGCAGTTACGTCGCCCCCGGGACTAGCGGAGGTCAGGAGCAGTTCTTC
.	many	TRBV28	TRBJ2-1	CASSLTTNEQFF	TGTGCCAGCAGCCTAACTACTAATGAGCAGTTCTTC
.	few	TRBV5-1	TRBJ2-7	CASSYGGEYYEQYF	TGCGCCAGCAGCTACGGTGGGGAGTACTACGAGCAGTACTTC
.	.	TRBV6-2/TRBV6-3	TRBJ2-7	CASSEAGSAYEQYF	TGTGCCAGCAGTGAAGCAGGGTCGGCCTACGAGCAGTACTTC
.	many	TRBV6-2/TRBV6-3	TRBJ1-5	CASSYSRQGNQPQHF	TGTGCCAGCAGTTACTCTCGACAGGGCAATCAGCCCCAGCATTTT
.	many	TRBV11-2	TRBJ2-5	CASSLNVRGETQYF	TGTGCCAGCAGCTTAAACGTCCGGGGGGAGACCCAGTACTTC
.	few	TRBV7-6	TRBJ2-3	CASSPESRMDTQYF	TGTGCCAGCAGCCCCGAAAGCCGGATGGATACGCAGTATTTT
.	many	TRBV28	TRBJ2-3	CASRASSTDTQYF	TGTGCCAGCAGAGCCTCTAGCACAGATACGCAGTATTTT
.	.	TRBV9	TRBJ1-2	CASSSISEIYGYTF	TGTGCCAGCAGCTCAATTTCCGAAATTTATGGCTACACCTTC
.	few	TRBV7-2	TRBJ2-2	CASSFYDLRMTGELFF	TGTGCCAGCAGCTTCTACGACCTAAGAATGACCGGGGAGCTGTTTTTT